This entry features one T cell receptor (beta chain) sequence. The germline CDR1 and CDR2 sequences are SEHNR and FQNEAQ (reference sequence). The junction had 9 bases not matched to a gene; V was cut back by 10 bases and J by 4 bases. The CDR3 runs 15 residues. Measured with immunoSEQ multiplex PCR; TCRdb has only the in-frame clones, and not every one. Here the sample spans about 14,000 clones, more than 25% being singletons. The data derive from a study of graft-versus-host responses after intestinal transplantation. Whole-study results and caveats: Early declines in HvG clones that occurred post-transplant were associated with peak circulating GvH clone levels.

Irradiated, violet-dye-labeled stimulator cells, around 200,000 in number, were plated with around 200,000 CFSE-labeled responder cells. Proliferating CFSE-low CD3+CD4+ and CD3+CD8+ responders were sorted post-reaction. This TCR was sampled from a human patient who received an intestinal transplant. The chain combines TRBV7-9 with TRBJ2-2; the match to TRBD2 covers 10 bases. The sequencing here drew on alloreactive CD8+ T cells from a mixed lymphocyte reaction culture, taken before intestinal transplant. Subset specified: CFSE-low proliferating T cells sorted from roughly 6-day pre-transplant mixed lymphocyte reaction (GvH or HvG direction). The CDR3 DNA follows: TGTGCCACATCAGCGGGGGGGCCGGGCACCGGGGAGCTGTTTTTT. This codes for CATSAGGPGTGELFF.